These T cell receptor beta chains were read from a single sample in a study of blood T cell repertoires in COVID-19. Some clones are missing from TCRdb's copy, which holds only in-frame ones; the method was immunoSEQ multiplex PCR. The table includes roughly 290,000 clones, approximately 85% detected once. Sequencing was carried out using peripheral blood. These receptors came from a human donor with COVID-19, enrolled during active disease. The donor label of this sample is uncertain. CDR3s include the opening cysteine and the closing phenylalanine or tryptophan. A D gene is named only where the DNA matches it firmly. The size field is filled for only some rows; it gives once, few, many or a size class.

>TRBJ2-3|18|TRBD1|TRBV6-1|.
CASSEKKSGTGRTDTQYF
TGTGCCAGCAGTGAAAAGAAATCAGGGACAGGGCGCACAGATACGCAGTATTTT
>TRBJ1-2|14|TRBD1|TRBV19|.
CASRGQGLVYGYTF
TGTGCCAGTAGGGGACAGGGGCTTGTCTATGGCTACACCTTC
>TRBJ2-1|13|.|TRBV11-2|.
CASSPQRDNEQFF
TGTGCCAGCAGCCCCCAGAGGGACAATGAGCAGTTCTTC
>TRBJ2-1|14|TRBD1|TRBV7-3|many
CASSQGAGHNEQFF
TGTGCCAGCAGTCAGGGGGCGGGCCACAATGAGCAGTTCTTC
>TRBJ2-3|17|TRBD2|TRBV19|.
CASSIGGGGRGTDTQYF
TGTGCCAGTAGTATCGGGGGAGGCGGGAGGGGCACAGATACGCAGTATTTT
>TRBJ2-1|17|TRBD2|TRBV3-1/TRBV3-2|.
CASSQPTGGGPYNEQFF
TGTGCCAGCAGCCAGCCAACGGGAGGGGGACCGTACAATGAGCAGTTCTTC
>TRBJ1-1|13|.|TRBV29-1|.
CSVVWEMNTEAFF
TGCAGCGTTGTGTGGGAGATGAACACTGAAGCTTTCTTT
>TRBJ1-5|15|TRBD1|TRBV19|.
CASSPGTVGNQPQHF
TGTGCCAGTAGCCCCGGGACAGTGGGCAATCAGCCCCAGCATTTT
>TRBJ2-2|16|.|TRBV28|.
CASSLIGTSNTGELFF
TGTGCCAGCAGTTTAATCGGGACATCGAACACCGGGGAGCTGTTTTTT
>TRBJ1-5|17|.|TRBV5-6|.
CASSRGQRGRSNQPQHF
TGTGCCAGCAGCCGCGGACAGAGAGGACGGAGCAATCAGCCCCAGCATTTT
>TRBJ2-5|15|TRBD1|TRBV27|.
CASSLTGQGLETQYF
TGTGCCAGCAGTCTTACGGGACAGGGGCTAGAGACCCAGTACTTC
>TRBJ2-5|14|.|TRBV30|.
CAWSGKLYQETQYF
TGTGCCTGGAGTGGTAAGCTGTACCAAGAGACCCAGTACTTC
>TRBJ2-5|14|.|TRBV5-1|.
CASTSTGVQETQYF
TGCGCCAGCACCTCGACGGGAGTTCAAGAGACCCAGTACTTC
>TRBJ1-6|15|.|TRBV6-5|.
CASSYRGGYNSPLHF
TGTGCCAGCAGTTACAGGGGAGGGTATAATTCACCCCTCCACTTT
>TRBJ1-2|14|TRBD1|TRBV4-3|.
CASSQDRGLGGYTF
TGCGCCAGCAGCCAGGACAGGGGGCTGGGGGGCTACACCTTC
>TRBJ2-2|13|TRBD2|TRBV19|.
CATRAGAGGELFF
TGTGCCACCCGAGCGGGAGCGGGCGGGGAGCTGTTTTTT
>TRBJ2-7|15|.|TRBV7-2|.
CASSLASGHSYEQYF
TGTGCCAGCAGCTTAGCGAGCGGGCACTCCTACGAGCAGTACTTC
>TRBJ1-5|18|.|TRBV19|.
CASRWGLGGEYSNQPQHF
TGTGCCAGTAGGTGGGGCCTAGGCGGCGAATATAGCAATCAGCCCCAGCATTTT
>TRBJ1-4|15|TRBD1|TRBV18|.
CASSLRTGTNEKLFF
TGTGCCAGCTCCCTCAGGACAGGGACTAATGAAAAACTGTTTTTT
>TRBJ2-1|15|TRBD2|TRBV14|.
CASSLLAGGLREQFF
TGTGCCAGCAGCCTCCTTGCGGGGGGACTTAGAGAGCAGTTCTTC
>TRBJ1-1|14|TRBD1|TRBV7-2|.
CASSLNRGPTEAFF
TGTGCCAGCAGCTTGAACAGGGGCCCCACTGAAGCTTTCTTT
>TRBJ2-1|15|TRBD2|TRBV7-9|few
CASSFNGLASDEQFF
TGTGCCAGCAGCTTTAACGGACTAGCGAGCGATGAGCAGTTCTTC
>TRBJ2-6|17|TRBD2|TRBV11-3|.
CASSLGGARHGANVLTF
TGTGCCAGCAGCCTCGGGGGGGCGCGTCATGGGGCCAACGTCCTGACTTTC
>TRBJ2-7|13|.|TRBV7-9|.
CASSPLVSSEQYF
TGTGCCAGCAGCCCACTCGTCTCCTCCGAGCAGTACTTC
>TRBJ2-3|15|.|TRBV5-1|few
CASSSEVVGTDTQYF
TGCGCCAGCAGCTCCGAAGTAGTCGGGACAGATACGCAGTATTTT
>TRBJ1-2|14|.|TRBV11-2|.
CASSLAGADYGYTF
TGTGCCAGCAGCTTAGCAGGGGCCGACTATGGCTACACCTTC
>TRBJ1-5|15|.|TRBV5-8|.
CASSLQQGGNQPQHF
TGTGCCAGCAGCTTGCAACAGGGAGGCAATCAGCCCCAGCATTTT
>TRBJ1-4|15|TRBD1|TRBV6-6|few
CASSSKGQYNEKLFF
TGTGCCAGCAGCTCGAAGGGACAGTATAATGAAAAACTGTTTTTT
>TRBJ2-1|14|.|TRBV7-7|.
CASSLGGSYNEQFF
TGTGCTAGCAGCTTAGGAGGGTCCTACAATGAGCAGTTCTTC
>TRBJ2-5|14|.|TRBV5-1|.
CASSLDPTIETQYF
TGCGCCAGCAGCTTGGATCCGACAATAGAGACCCAGTACTTC
>TRBJ2-7|15|.|TRBV7-2|.
CASSLDSTPAYEQYF
TGTGCCAGCAGCTTAGACTCGACTCCCGCCTACGAGCAGTACTTC
>TRBJ1-2|16|.|TRBV18|.
CASSPVVALEDYGYTF
TGTGCCAGCTCACCCGTAGTCGCCCTCGAGGACTATGGCTACACCTTC
>TRBJ1-1|15|TRBD1|TRBV6-5|.
CASSYSTGGVTEAFF
TGTGCCAGCAGTTACAGCACAGGGGGGGTCACTGAAGCTTTCTTT
>TRBJ1-1|14|.|TRBV9|.
CASSVGGRTTEAFF
TGTGCCAGCAGCGTTGGTGGCCGTACCACTGAAGCTTTCTTT
>TRBJ1-1|13|TRBD1|TRBV6-4|.
CASSHDRASEAFF
TGTGCCAGCAGCCATGACAGGGCTTCTGAAGCTTTCTTT
>TRBJ2-5|15|TRBD2|TRBV19|.
CASSMGSSGTETQYF
TGTGCCAGTAGTATGGGGTCTAGCGGGACAGAGACCCAGTACTTC
>TRBJ1-2|19|TRBD1|TRBV30|few
CAWSGTNTGTASSNYGYTF
TGTGCCTGGAGTGGCACGAACACCGGGACAGCCTCATCTAACTATGGCTACACCTTC
>TRBJ2-2|14|.|TRBV3-1/TRBV3-2|.
CASSQGPFAGELFF
TGTGCCAGCAGCCAAGGGCCCTTCGCCGGGGAGCTGTTTTTT
>TRBJ1-5|12|.|TRBV7-9|few
CASSRSDLPQHF
TGTGCCAGCAGCCGATCAGACTTGCCCCAGCATTTT
>TRBJ1-5|14|TRBD1|TRBV6-5|.
CASSYGDRGSPQHF
TGTGCCAGCAGTTATGGGGACAGGGGTTCGCCCCAGCATTTT
>TRBJ1-2|15|TRBD1|TRBV30|.
CAWTGGTGGEYGYTF
TGTGCCTGGACCGGAGGGACAGGGGGGGAGTATGGCTACACCTTC
>TRBJ2-7|15|.|TRBV5-4|.
CASSLRGINGYEQYF
TGTGCCAGCAGCTTGAGAGGGATAAACGGCTACGAGCAGTACTTC
>TRBJ1-5|13|.|TRBV6-6|.
CASSRGGYQPQHF
TGTGCCAGCAGTAGGGGGGGTTATCAGCCCCAGCATTTT
>TRBJ2-5|15|.|TRBV27|.
CASSLWGSGQETQYF
TGTGCCAGCAGTTTATGGGGTAGCGGACAAGAGACCCAGTACTTC
>TRBJ1-5|13|.|TRBV5-4|once
CASSRGLGQPQHF
TGTGCCAGCAGCCGGGGTTTAGGTCAGCCCCAGCATTTT
>TRBJ2-1|11|.|TRBV4-1|.
CASSPGNEQFF
TGCGCCAGCAGCCCGGGAAATGAGCAGTTCTTC
>TRBJ1-1|14|.|TRBV2|.
CASNAAGESTEAFF
TGTGCCAGTAACGCGGCAGGGGAGAGTACTGAAGCTTTCTTT
>TRBJ1-6|14|.|TRBV10-1|few
CASSERRDNSPLHF
TGCGCCAGCAGTGAACGCAGGGATAATTCACCCCTCCACTTT
>TRBJ1-6|15|TRBD1|TRBV27|.
CASSSRGQGASPLHF
TGTGCCAGCAGTTCTAGGGGACAGGGGGCCTCACCCCTCCACTTT
>TRBJ1-6|15|.|TRBV5-8|.
CASSLVQGMKSPLHF
TGTGCCAGCAGCTTGGTGCAGGGGATGAAATCACCCCTCCACTTT
>TRBJ1-1|13|.|TRBV12-3/TRBV12-4|.
CASSFVEDSEAFF
TGTGCCAGCAGTTTTGTGGAAGACAGCGAAGCTTTCTTT
>TRBJ1-1|15|.|TRBV3-1/TRBV3-2|.
CASSQGPGVAWEAFF
TGTGCCAGCAGCCAAGGCCCAGGGGTAGCTTGGGAAGCTTTCTTT
>TRBJ1-4|13|TRBD1|TRBV2|many
CASSGQGAGKLFF
TGTGCCAGCAGTGGACAGGGGGCTGGAAAACTGTTTTTT
>TRBJ1-2|13|TRBD1|TRBV28|.
CASRPRTGYGYTF
TGTGCCAGCAGACCTCGGACAGGGTATGGCTACACCTTC
>TRBJ2-1|15|.|TRBV6-5|.
CASSYLAEWRSEQFF
TGTGCCAGCAGTTACTTGGCAGAATGGCGGAGTGAACAGTTCTTC